The 14 T cell receptor beta chains below come from one sample, sequenced in a study of CD8 T cells in Susac syndrome. RNA was extracted with the RNeasy kit, and a quantity of 0.5 to 1 ug was reverse transcribed using random hexamers. A single record per CDR3 protein comes from TCRdb applying MiXCR to the immunoSEQ multiplex PCR reads. The data contain around 79,000 distinct CDR3 sequences, around 96% of them seen just once; the ten biggest clones take up about 0.38%. Material for sequencing was CD8+ T cells from PBMCs. The receptors originated from a human donor with multiple sclerosis.

J is TRBJ2-7 and V is TRBV5-1; D possibly corresponds to TRBD2 (7 bases). Germline V gives CDR1 SGHRS, CDR2 YFSETQ. This CDR3 is built from 13 residues. Trimming cost V 0 bases and J 7 bases, with 11 bases left between them. This CDR3 reads CASSLEGGQEQYF. In DNA, the CDR3 is TGCGCCAGCAGCTTGGAGGGGGGGCAAGAGCAGTACTTC.

This rearrangement joins TRBV4-2 to TRBJ1-5, with TRBD1 as a possible D gene (6 bases). Germline V CDR1 and CDR2: LGHNA, YNFKEQ. The germline V and J ends were trimmed by 4 bases and 11 bases, with 15 bases remaining between them. The CDR3 runs 13 residues. The CDR3 DNA is TGTGCCAGCAGCCCACAGGGAGACCCGGCCCAGCATTTT. It is translated as CASSPQGDPAQHF.

The gene calls are TRBV19 and TRBJ2-2, with 8 bases fitting TRBD1. The CDR3 totals 14 residues. Germline CDR1 and CDR2: LNHDA and SQIVND (reference sequence). The V segment lost 5 bases and the J segment 5 bases; nucleotides outside the gene matches: 4. The DNA for the CDR3 is TGTGCCAGTAGTTCCACAGGGGGAACCGGGGAGCTGTTTTTT. This sequence encodes CASSSTGGTGELFF.

This rearrangement joins TRBV5-1 to TRBJ1-1, with D possibly being TRBD1 (5 bases). Germline V gene sequence: CDR1 SGHRS, CDR2 YFSETQ. This CDR3 spans 14 amino acids. The V end was cut by 2 bases, the J end by 5 bases, with 13 bases between. The CDR3 spells CASSFLQVGTEAFF. The DNA for the CDR3 is TGCGCCAGCAGCTTTTTACAGGTTGGGACTGAAGCTTTCTTT.

The rearrangement uses TRBV9 and TRBJ1-1, with D unclear. Per the germline V gene, CDR1 is SGDLS and CDR2 is YYNGEE. V lost 7 bases and J lost 0, with 7 bases in between. The CDR3 has 12 amino acids. DNA for the CDR3: TGTGCCAGCGGACTCTTGAACACTGAAGCTTTCTTT. Its protein is CASGLLNTEAFF. The full variable domain, completed using reference TRBV9 and TRBJ1-1, is DSGVTQTPKHLITATGQRVTLRCSPRSGDLSVYWYQQSLDQGLQFLIQYYNGEERAKGNILERFSAQQFPDLHSELNLSSLELGDSALYFCASGLLNTEAFFGQGTRLTVV.

V gene TRBV20-1 combines with J gene TRBJ2-7; D may be TRBD1 (6 bases). The germline V gene encodes CDR1 DFQATT and CDR2 SNEGSKA (reference sequence). V lost 0 bases, J lost 0 bases, and 9 bases lay in between. There are 14 residues in the CDR3. CDR3 sequence (DNA): TGCAGTGCTAGAGATGTGGACAGCTCCTACGAGCAGTACTTC. Amino acid sequence: CSARDVDSSYEQYF.

CDR3 sequence (DNA): TGTGCCAGCAGTTACTCGAAGGTGGCAGGGGGTCCAGAGACCCAGTACTTC. Amino acid sequence: CASSYSKVAGGPETQYF. This chain uses TRBV6-2 or TRBV6-3 with TRBJ2-5; 7 bases align to TRBD1. The V segment lost 0 bases and the J segment 4 bases; nucleotides outside the gene matches: 11. This CDR3 has 17 residues. From germline, CDR1 is MNHEY and CDR2 SVGEGT.

The chain couples TRBV15 to TRBJ2-1, with D possibly being TRBD1 or TRBD2 (5 bases each). CDR3 size: 12 residues. Germline CDR1 and CDR2: LNHNV and YYDKDF (reference sequence). V was shortened by 8 bases and J by 5 bases, with 10 bases between the two germline ends. The CDR3 DNA sequence: TGTGCCACCCGGGACGGAGACAATGAGCAGTTCTTC. Residues: CATRDGDNEQFF.

The chain uses TRBV3-1 and TRBJ2-7; TRBD2 aligns across 8 bases. There are 15 residues in the CDR3. The germline V gene has CDR1 LGHDT and CDR2 YNNKEL (reference sequence). Unmatched junction bases numbered 7, after V lost 5 bases and J lost 1 base. CDR3 nucleotide sequence: TGTGCCAGCAGCTGGGCAGCGGGGGATTCCTACGAGCAGTACTTC. It specifies CASSWAAGDSYEQYF.

The CDR3 sequence: CASSPLSQGRREQYF. For the CDR3, the DNA is TGTGCCAGCAGTCCTCTTTCACAGGGGCGACGCGAGCAGTACTTC. V gene TRBV12-3 or TRBV12-4 combines with J gene TRBJ2-7, with 7 bases identical to TRBD1. J lost 6 bases, V lost 5 bases, and 13 bases had no gene match. This CDR3 comprises 15 residues.

The chain employs TRBV7-2 and TRBJ1-2; 7 bases are a match to TRBD1. V lost 3 bases, J lost 2 bases, and 6 bases stayed unmatched. Germline CDR1 reads SGHTA; CDR2 reads FQGNSA. The CDR3 loop spans 15 amino acids. The chain's CDR3 is CASSLATGTNYGYTF. The CDR3 nucleotides read TGTGCCAGCAGCTTGGCGACAGGGACCAACTATGGCTACACCTTC. The whole variable domain, remainder taken from reference TRBV7-2 and TRBJ1-2, is GAGVSQSPSNKVTEKGKDVELRCDPISGHTALYWYRQSLGQGLEFLIYFQGNSAPDKSGLPSDRFSAERTGGSVSTLTIQRTQQEDSAVYLCASSLATGTNYGYTFGSGTRLTVV.

This sequence joins TRBV7-2 and TRBJ2-7; 8 bases match TRBD1. In germline, CDR1 is SGHTA, CDR2 FQGNSA. V shed 3 bases, J shed 4 bases, and the junction held 5 bases outside the gene matches. This CDR3 contains 14 residues. In DNA, the CDR3 is TGTGCCAGCAGCTTCTCGCAGGGGGCGTACGAGCAGTACTTC. Translated, it gives CASSFSQGAYEQYF.

This sequence joins TRBV5-1 and TRBJ2-1; a possible D gene is TRBD2 (6 bases). Germline V gene sequence: CDR1 SGHRS, CDR2 YFSETQ. The CDR3 has 12 residues. Trimming took off 4 bases at V and 12 bases at J, with 14 bases between the two ends. CDR3 bases: TGCGCCAGCAGCACCGGACTAAATCCGCAGTTCTTC. This sequence encodes CASSTGLNPQFF.

The V and J genes are TRBV13 and TRBJ1-1, with D unresolved. This CDR3 region has 11 residues. Germline CDR1 is PRHDT and CDR2 is FYEKMQ (reference sequence). The V end lost 1 base, the J end lost 3 bases, and 0 bases lay between the germline ends. Here the CDR3 DNA reads TGTGCCAGCAGCTTAGACACTGAAGCTTTCTTT. It codes for CASSLDTEAFF.